The 30 T cell receptor beta chains below come from one sample, sequenced in a study of T cells in Graves' hyperthyroidism and ophthalmopathy. There were TCR beta CDR3 regions amplified from RNA transcripts. A set of HTBI primers served as the primers for a first-round RT-PCR of the TCR CDR3. TCRdb processed the multiplex PCR reads anew with MiXCR; each CDR3 protein has one entry. This sample carries roughly 380,000 distinct CDR3 sequences, approximately 14% of them seen once, and the ten largest clones take approximately 9.9%. Input material: blood. The receptors derive from a woman aged 60 to 75 with Graves' hyperthyroidism.

This clonotype came up many times. The V gene is TRBV7-9, the J gene TRBJ1-1; D possibly corresponds to TRBD1 (5 bases). The germline gives CDR1 SEHNR, CDR2 FQNEAQ (reference sequence). V was shortened by 0 bases and J by 5 bases, with 16 bases between the two germline ends. The length of the CDR3 is 16 residues. In nucleotides, the CDR3 is TGTGCCAGCAGCTTAGCCCCGCAGATCAGGGCGACTGAAGCTTTCTTT. Protein sequence: CASSLAPQIRATEAFF.

V usage is TRBV25-1 and J usage is TRBJ1-4; D gene uncertain. The CDR3 loop spans 14 amino acids. Trimming took 1 base from V and 6 from J, leaving 9 bases between them. Germline loops: CDR1 MGHDK, CDR2 SYGVNS. CDR3 sequence reads: CASSELLWDEKLFF. In nucleotides, the CDR3 is TGTGCCAGCAGTGAATTGTTATGGGATGAAAAACTGTTTTTT.

The chain links TRBV29-1 to TRBJ2-3, with TRBD2 matching over 7 bases. Germline V gene lookup returns CDR1 SQVTM and CDR2 ANQGSEA. The CDR3 spans 17 residues. Trimming at V came to 1 base and at J to 0 bases, leaving 10 bases not matched to a gene. CDR3 coding DNA: TGCAGCGTTGAAGGACTAGCAGGCCCTCTAAGCACAGATACGCAGTATTTT. Translation gives CSVEGLAGPLSTDTQYF.

Ten or more counts support this clonotype. V usage is TRBV28 and J usage is TRBJ2-3; 7 bases are a match to TRBD2. After removal of 8 bases from V and 5 bases from J, the junction contained 10 bases not matched to a gene. The CDR3 is made up of 14 amino acids. CDR1 MDHEN and CDR2 SYDVKM come from the germline V gene. CDR3 nucleotide sequence: TGTGCCAGCCGAAAGGCGGGGGAGGTAGATACGCAGTATTTT. It is translated as CASRKAGEVDTQYF.

The genes are TRBV7-3 and TRBJ2-3; 7 bases are a match to TRBD2. With 5 bases clipped from V and 3 bases from J, the junction kept 8 bases outside the gene matches. In germline, CDR1 is SGHTA, CDR2 FQGTGA. CDR3 length: 15 amino acids. For the CDR3, the DNA is TGTGCCAGCAGCCCGACTAGCAGCACAACAGATACGCAGTATTTT. Amino acids: CASSPTSSTTDTQYF.

In its sample, this clonotype was seen many times. The chain employs TRBV30 and TRBJ2-7, with 12 bases that match TRBD2. Trimming took 3 bases from V and 2 from J; bases not matched to a gene: 5. This CDR3 comprises 15 residues. Germline loops: CDR1 GTSNPN, CDR2 SVGIG (reference sequence). The CDR3, as DNA: TGTGCCTGGAGGCGGAGACTAGCGGGAGCCTACGAGCAGTACTTC. Encoded protein: CAWRRRLAGAYEQYF.

Ten or more counts support this clonotype. The rearrangement links TRBV7-9 to TRBJ1-1, with D possibly matching TRBD1 (6 bases). Per germline, CDR1 SEHNR and CDR2 FQNEAQ (reference sequence). The CDR3 has 13 amino acids. V was cut by 1 base and J by 10 bases, with 13 bases left in between. CDR3 sequence (DNA): TGTGCCAGCAGCTTAGAACAGGGTTCCTCAGCTTTCTTT. Encoded protein: CASSLEQGSSAFF.

V usage is TRBV27 and J usage is TRBJ1-3; D may be TRBD1 (5 bases). The CDR3 length is 15 residues. The V and J ends lost 6 bases and 1 base respectively, with 13 bases between them. Germline-derived CDR1 and CDR2 are MNHEY and SMNVEV (reference sequence). CDR3 sequence reads: CASRPGMFSGNTIYF. The CDR3 DNA reads as TGTGCCAGCAGGCCAGGGATGTTTTCTGGAAACACCATATATTTT.

This chain uses TRBV15 with TRBJ2-3, with 10 bases fitting TRBD2. CDR1 LNHNV and CDR2 YYDKDF come from the germline V gene (reference sequence). Losses at the gene ends were 0 bases for V and 2 bases for J; bases not matched to a gene: 5. The CDR3 contains 17 residues. This CDR3 reads CATSRDDSGRHTDTQYF. The CDR3 DNA is TGTGCCACCAGCAGAGATGATAGCGGGAGGCACACAGATACGCAGTATTTT.

This clonotype occurred many times. The V and J genes are TRBV20-1 and TRBJ1-2; D is ambiguous. V lost 5 bases and J 4 bases, leaving 5 bases between the germline ends. The CDR3 loop spans 10 amino acids. Germline CDR1 reads DFQATT; CDR2 reads SNEGSKA (reference sequence). The CDR3 DNA reads as TGCAGTGCTGGAATCTATGGCTACACCTTC. Residues: CSAGIYGYTF.

The table lists this clonotype with many counts. CDR3 coding DNA: TGTGCCAGCAGTTTATGGGGAGGTGGGTATAGCAATCAGCCCCAGCATTTT. This gives the protein CASSLWGGGYSNQPQHF. This chain links TRBV28 with TRBJ1-5; D gene unclear. CDR1 is MDHEN, CDR2 SYDVKM, per germline. The V end was cut by 0 bases, the J end by 0 bases, with 12 bases between. This CDR3 region has 17 residues. Based on the CDR3 plus reference TRBV28 and TRBJ1-5, the full variable domain is DVKVTQSSRYLVKRTGEKVFLECVQDMDHENMFWYRQDPGLGLRLIYFSYDVKMKEKGDIPEGYSVSREKKERFSLILESASTNQTSMYLCASSLWGGGYSNQPQHFGDGTRLSIL.

This clonotype was seen at least ten times. This CDR3 is CASGPKVPGRSSYEQYF. In nucleotides, the CDR3 is TGTGCTAGTGGCCCAAAGGTGCCGGGACGGAGCTCCTACGAGCAGTACTTC. The chain joins TRBV12-5 to TRBJ2-7; the D call may be TRBD1 or TRBD2 (5 bases each). Looked up from germline, CDR1 is LGHNT and CDR2 is FRNRAP. V lost 6 bases and J lost 0, with 21 bases in between. This CDR3 has 17 residues. Using reference TRBV12-5 and TRBJ2-7 for the parts outside the CDR3, the full variable domain is DARVTQTPRHKVTEMGQEVTMRCQPILGHNTVFWYRQTMMQGLELLAYFRNRAPLDDSGMPKDRFSAEMPDATLATLKIQPSEPRDSAVYFCASGPKVPGRSSYEQYFGPGTRLTVT.

This clonotype was seen at least ten times. The chain has TRBV2 and TRBJ1-4; the D is unclear. Germline values: CDR1 SNHLY, CDR2 FYNNEI. V dropped 6 bases and J dropped 5 bases, with 16 bases sitting between them. The CDR3 is made up of 15 amino acids. The CDR3 sequence: CASSEPRGENEKLFF. The CDR3 region has the DNA TGTGCCAGCAGCGAACCCCGGGGAGAGAATGAAAAACTGTTTTTT.

This clonotype was counted many times. The rearrangement uses TRBV6-1 and TRBJ2-7; TRBD1 aligns across 10 bases. CDR1 and CDR2 from the germline V gene are MNHNS and SASEGT. Germline trimming cut 5 bases from V and 1 base from J; bases unmatched to any gene: 8. The CDR3 totals 16 residues. The CDR3 nucleotides read TGTGCCAGCAGTTACCCTCAGGGACAGGGGTCCTACGAGCAGTACTTC. Protein sequence: CASSYPQGQGSYEQYF.

At least ten counts were recorded for this clonotype. The chain recombines TRBV20-1 with TRBJ2-7, with a weak D call TRBD2 (5 bases). Germline CDR1 and CDR2: DFQATT and SNEGSKA (reference sequence). Trimming pared 5 bases from V and 4 bases from J, leaving 24 bases between. This CDR3 comprises 16 residues. The CDR3 is CSARSQPAGSPYEQYF. As DNA, the CDR3 is TGCAGTGCTCGTAGCCAACCCGCGGGCTCCCCTTACGAGCAGTACTTC.

This clonotype was counted ten times or more. The chain carries TRBV10-2 and TRBJ2-2, with TRBD2 as a possible D gene (6 bases). The CDR3 spans 14 residues. V was clipped by 4 bases and J by 3 bases, with 9 bases between them. CDR1 WSHSY and CDR2 SAAADI come from the germline V gene. CDR3 DNA: TGCGCCAGCAGTGGTGGGAGGTACACCGGGGAGCTGTTTTTT. Protein product: CASSGGRYTGELFF.

The chain couples TRBV20-1 to TRBJ1-1; no firm D call. The ends were cut back, 0 bases at V and 0 bases at J, with 8 bases in the middle. This CDR3 has 14 amino acids. Germline V gives CDR1 DFQATT, CDR2 SNEGSKA (reference sequence). The CDR3 DNA sequence: TGCAGTGCTAGAGATTCGGGCATGAACACTGAAGCTTTCTTT. It translates to CSARDSGMNTEAFF.

The table lists this clonotype with many counts. The chain combines TRBV18 with TRBJ2-7; tentative D call: TRBD2 (5 bases). The CDR3 extends over 14 amino acids. Germline V gene sequence: CDR1 KGHSH, CDR2 LQKENI. Trimming left V 0 bases short and J 3 bases short, with 9 bases between. Written as DNA, the CDR3 is TGTGCCAGCTCACCACCGGGAGAGAACTACGAGCAGTACTTC. Translation: CASSPPGENYEQYF.

This clonotype appeared a few times. V gene TRBV12-3 or TRBV12-4 combines with J gene TRBJ1-4, with 11 bases matching TRBD1. Losses at the gene ends were 5 bases for V and 11 bases for J; bases not matched to a gene: 7. The CDR3 has 14 amino acids. CDR3 sequence: CASSPPGQGEKLFF. The CDR3 bases are TGTGCCAGCAGTCCCCCGGGACAGGGGGAGAAACTGTTTTTT.

This clonotype was detected a few times. The rearrangement joins TRBV5-5 to TRBJ1-2, with D perhaps matching TRBD1 (5 bases). The CDR3 contains 13 residues. The germline CDR1 and CDR2 sequences are SGHKS and YYEKEE (reference sequence). Trimming cost V 6 bases and J 8 bases, with 17 bases left between them. The CDR3 DNA follows: TGTGCCAGCATAACCGGGACCCAGCAAGGCTACACCTTC. It yields the protein CASITGTQQGYTF.

This clonotype has ten or more counts. This chain joins TRBV20-1 and TRBJ2-3; 10 bases agree with TRBD2. Trimming cost V 1 base and J 1 base; bases outside gene matches: 5. Germline-derived CDR1 and CDR2 are DFQATT and SNEGSKA (reference sequence). The CDR3 extends over 16 amino acids. CDR3 sequence: CSARGAGGQGTDTQYF. Written as DNA, the CDR3 is TGCAGTGCTAGAGGAGCGGGGGGGCAGGGCACAGATACGCAGTATTTT.

This clonotype turned up a few times. The V gene is TRBV29-1, the J gene TRBJ2-2, with 9 bases lining up with TRBD2. This CDR3 comprises 13 residues. With 3 bases clipped from V and 5 bases from J, the junction kept 1 base outside the gene matches. CDR1 is SQVTM, CDR2 ANQGSEA, per germline. The CDR3: CSVDLAGTGELFF. CDR3 coding DNA: TGCAGCGTTGACCTAGCGGGAACCGGGGAGCTGTTTTTT.

This clonotype has more than one count but fewer than ten. The V and J genes are TRBV14 and TRBJ2-3; TRBD2 is a possible D gene (7 bases). This CDR3 is built from 14 residues. Trimming shortened V by 0 bases and J by 8 bases, and 12 bases separated the two germline ends. Germline CDR1 and CDR2: SGHDN and FVKESK. CDR3 nucleotide sequence: TGTGCCAGCAGCCAAGAAGGGGGGGATCTTACGCAGTATTTT. Its translation is CASSQEGGDLTQYF.

This clonotype has a count of ten or more. One end of the junction varies from germline; a read error may be responsible. V usage is TRBV2 and J usage is TRBJ2-3; 12 positions agree with TRBD2. This CDR3 contains 14 residues. Germline V gene data show CDR1 as SNHLY and CDR2 as FYNNEI. CDR3: CASSRTSGTGTQYF. The CDR3 region has the DNA TGTGCCAGCAGTAGGACTAGCGGGACAGGTACGCAGTATTTT.

The gene calls are TRBV14 and TRBJ2-1, with TRBD2 identical over 14 bases. CDR1 is SGHDN, CDR2 FVKESK, per germline. Trimming at V came to 0 bases and at J to 9 bases, leaving 7 bases not matched to a gene. The CDR3 is 17 amino acids. This CDR3 reads CASSQEEVTSGRVEQFF. In nucleotides, the CDR3 is TGTGCCAGCAGCCAAGAGGAGGTGACTAGCGGGAGGGTTGAGCAGTTCTTC.

The rearrangement joins TRBV6-1 to TRBJ1-1; no firm D call. V lost 8 bases to trimming and J lost 2 bases, with 18 bases between them. Germline CDR1 is MNHNS and CDR2 is SASEGT. The CDR3 extends over 15 amino acids. CDR3 sequence: CASLSVSRRNTEAFF. The CDR3 DNA reads as TGTGCCAGCCTATCAGTGTCGCGCAGAAACACTGAAGCTTTCTTT.

This clonotype was recorded many times. The J gene is TRBJ1-2, the V gene TRBV5-1; D might be TRBD1 (5 bases). The germline gives CDR1 SGHRS, CDR2 YFSETQ. Trimming stripped 0 bases from V and 7 bases from J, with 13 bases between. The CDR3 has 14 amino acids. In nucleotides, the CDR3 is TGCGCCAGCAGCTTGGGGCGAGGGGTCCGTGGCTACACCTTC. This encodes CASSLGRGVRGYTF.

This clonotype occurred many times. The V gene is TRBV28, the J gene TRBJ2-7; a weak D match, TRBD2 (5 bases). Per germline, CDR1 MDHEN and CDR2 SYDVKM. Trimming removed 10 bases at V and 0 bases at J, with 25 bases between. This CDR3 is 17 amino acids long. In nucleotides, the CDR3 is TGTGCCATCGCGCCCCTTGCGAGCGGATCACTCTCCTACGAGCAGTACTTC. Its translation: CAIAPLASGSLSYEQYF. Full variable domain (missing parts from reference TRBV28 and TRBJ2-7): DVKVTQSSRYLVKRTGEKVFLECVQDMDHENMFWYRQDPGLGLRLIYFSYDVKMKEKGDIPEGYSVSREKKERFSLILESASTNQTSMYLCAIAPLASGSLSYEQYFGPGTRLTVT.

This clonotype was observed a few times. The J gene is TRBJ2-3, the V gene TRBV20-1, with 8 bases identical to TRBD2. Germline CDR1 and CDR2: DFQATT and SNEGSKA (reference sequence). Trimming removed 1 base from V and 2 bases from J; junction bases left unmatched: 11. The CDR3 extends over 17 amino acids. The CDR3 coding sequence is TGCAGTGCTAGAGGGGAAGGACTAGCAGTTTACACAGATACGCAGTATTTT. The encoded protein is CSARGEGLAVYTDTQYF.

This clonotype was counted between two and nine times. The chain uses TRBV20-1 and TRBJ1-6, with D perhaps TRBD1 (5 bases). Trimming stripped 2 bases from V and 6 bases from J, with 11 bases between. The CDR3 has 14 amino acids. Per germline, CDR1 DFQATT and CDR2 SNEGSKA (reference sequence). The CDR3 DNA follows: TGCAGTGCTAGACCCGGGGCGATTAATTCACCCCTCCACTTT. Translation gives CSARPGAINSPLHF.